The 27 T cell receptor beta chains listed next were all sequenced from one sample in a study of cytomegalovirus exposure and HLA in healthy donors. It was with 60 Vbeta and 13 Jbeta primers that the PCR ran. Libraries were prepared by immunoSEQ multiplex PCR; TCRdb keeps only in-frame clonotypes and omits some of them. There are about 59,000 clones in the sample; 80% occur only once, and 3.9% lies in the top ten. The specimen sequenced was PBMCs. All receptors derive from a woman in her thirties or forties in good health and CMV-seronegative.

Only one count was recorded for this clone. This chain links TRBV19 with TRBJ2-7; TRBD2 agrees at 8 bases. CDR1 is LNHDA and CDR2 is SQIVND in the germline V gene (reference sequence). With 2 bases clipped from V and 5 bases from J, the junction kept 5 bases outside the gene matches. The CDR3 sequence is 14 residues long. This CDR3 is CASSIPGRENEQYF. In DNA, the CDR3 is TGTGCCAGTAGTATACCCGGGAGGGAAAACGAGCAGTACTTC.

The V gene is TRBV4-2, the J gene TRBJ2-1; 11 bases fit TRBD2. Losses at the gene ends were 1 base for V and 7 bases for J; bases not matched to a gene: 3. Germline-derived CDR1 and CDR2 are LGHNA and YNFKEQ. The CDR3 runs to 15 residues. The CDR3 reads CASSQVSGRENEQFF. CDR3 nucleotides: TGTGCCAGCAGCCAAGTTAGCGGGAGGGAGAATGAGCAGTTCTTC.

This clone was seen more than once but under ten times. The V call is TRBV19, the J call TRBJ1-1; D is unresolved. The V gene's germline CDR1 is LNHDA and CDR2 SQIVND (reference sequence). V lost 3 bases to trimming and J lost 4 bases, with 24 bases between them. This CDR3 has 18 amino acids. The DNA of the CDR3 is TGTGCCAGTAGTATTCATCCCCTTGGTAGCGGCCGGGGCACTGAAGCTTTCTTT. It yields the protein CASSIHPLGSGRGTEAFF.

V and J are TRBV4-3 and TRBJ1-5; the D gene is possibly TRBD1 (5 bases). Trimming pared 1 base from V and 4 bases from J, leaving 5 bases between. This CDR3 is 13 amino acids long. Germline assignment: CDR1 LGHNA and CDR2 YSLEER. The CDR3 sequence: CASSQAGNQPQHF. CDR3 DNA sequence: TGCGCCAGCAGCCAAGCAGGGAATCAGCCCCAGCATTTT.

The CDR3 here is CASSESRTLSTYNEQFF. The CDR3 region has the DNA TGTGCCAGCAGTGAATCCCGGACTCTGTCGACCTACAATGAGCAGTTCTTC. This rearrangement joins TRBV2 to TRBJ2-1; a weak D match, TRBD2 (5 bases). V dropped 2 bases and J dropped 2 bases, with 16 bases sitting between them. The CDR3 is made up of 17 amino acids. The V gene's germline CDR1 is SNHLY and CDR2 FYNNEI. The full variable domain, with the rest looked up from reference TRBV2 and TRBJ2-1, is EPEVTQTPSHQVTQMGQEVILRCVPISNHLYFYWYRQILGQKVEFLVSFYNNEISEKSEIFDDQFSVERPDGSNFTLKIRSTKLEDSAMYFCASSESRTLSTYNEQFFGPGTRLTVL.

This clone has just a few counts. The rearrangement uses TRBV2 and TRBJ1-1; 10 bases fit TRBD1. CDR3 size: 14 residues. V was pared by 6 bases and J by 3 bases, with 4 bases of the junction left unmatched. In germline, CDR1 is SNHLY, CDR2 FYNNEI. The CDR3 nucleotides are TGTGCCAGCAGGGCCGGGACAGGGGACACTGAAGCTTTCTTT. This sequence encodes CASRAGTGDTEAFF. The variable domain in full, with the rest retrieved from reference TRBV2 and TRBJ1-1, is EPEVTQTPSHQVTQMGQEVILRCVPISNHLYFYWYRQILGQKVEFLVSFYNNEISEKSEIFDDQFSVERPDGSNFTLKIRSTKLEDSAMYFCASRAGTGDTEAFFGQGTRLTVV.

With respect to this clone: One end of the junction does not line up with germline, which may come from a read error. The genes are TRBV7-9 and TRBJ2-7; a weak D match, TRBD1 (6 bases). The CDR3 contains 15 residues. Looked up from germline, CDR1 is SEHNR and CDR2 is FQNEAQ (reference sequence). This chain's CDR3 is CSSRGVETATYEQYF. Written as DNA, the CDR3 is TGTTCCAGCAGGGGTGTGGAGACCGCGACCTACGAGCAGTACTTC.

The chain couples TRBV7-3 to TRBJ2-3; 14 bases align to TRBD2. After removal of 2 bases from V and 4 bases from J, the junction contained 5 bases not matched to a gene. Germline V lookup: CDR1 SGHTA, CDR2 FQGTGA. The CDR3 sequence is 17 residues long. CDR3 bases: TGTGCCAGCAGCTTAGGGCGACTAGCGGGAGGGGCAGATACGCAGTATTTT. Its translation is CASSLGRLAGGADTQYF.

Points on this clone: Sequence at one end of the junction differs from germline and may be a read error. Here the CDR3 reads CASSTPVGAVAF. The CDR3 region has the DNA TGTGCCAGTAGTACCCCCGTAGGTGCGGTGGCTTTC. The J gene is TRBJ2-6, the V gene TRBV19; no clear D. This CDR3 region has 12 residues. Germline-derived CDR1 and CDR2 are LNHDA and SQIVND (reference sequence). The full variable domain, completed using reference TRBV19 and TRBJ2-6, is DGGITQSPKYLFRKEGQNVTLSCEQNLNHDAMYWYRQDPGQGLRLIYYSQIVNDFQKGDIAEGYSVSREKKESFPLTVTSAQKNPTAFYLCASSTPVGAVAFGAGSRLTVL.

This chain's CDR3 is CASSPYGLETQYF. CDR3 nucleotides: TGCGCCAGCAGCCCGTATGGCTTGGAGACCCAGTACTTC. The chain couples TRBV4-1 to TRBJ2-5; unclear D gene. This CDR3 has 13 amino acids. Germline V gene data show CDR1 as MGHRA and CDR2 as YSYEKL. Between the trimmed V and J ends, which lost 4 bases and 5 bases, there was a span of 11 bases.

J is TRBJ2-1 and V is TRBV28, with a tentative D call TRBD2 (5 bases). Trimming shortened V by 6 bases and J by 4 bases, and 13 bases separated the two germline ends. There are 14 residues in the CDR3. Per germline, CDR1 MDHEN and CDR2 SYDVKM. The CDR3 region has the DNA TGTGCCAGCAGAAAACTAGATTTGTACAATGAGCAGTTCTTC. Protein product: CASRKLDLYNEQFF.

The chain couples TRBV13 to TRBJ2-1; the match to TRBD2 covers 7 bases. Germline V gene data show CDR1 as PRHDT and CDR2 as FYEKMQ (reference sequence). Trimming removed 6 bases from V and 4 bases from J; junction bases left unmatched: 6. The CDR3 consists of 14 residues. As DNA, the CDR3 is TGTGCCAGCAGTCCCAGCGGGGTTTACAATGAGCAGTTCTTC. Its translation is CASSPSGVYNEQFF.

The CDR3 DNA reads TGTGCCAGCAGCGTAGGGACTAGCGGAACCTACGAGCAGTACTTC. The encoded protein is CASSVGTSGTYEQYF. The chain employs TRBV9 and TRBJ2-7; TRBD2 aligns across 10 bases. Germline values: CDR1 SGDLS, CDR2 YYNGEE. The CDR3 consists of 15 residues. J lost 2 bases, V lost 0 bases, and 2 bases had no gene match. Complete variable domain (other parts from reference TRBV9 and TRBJ2-7): DSGVTQTPKHLITATGQRVTLRCSPRSGDLSVYWYQQSLDQGLQFLIQYYNGEERAKGNILERFSAQQFPDLHSELNLSSLELGDSALYFCASSVGTSGTYEQYFGPGTRLTVT.

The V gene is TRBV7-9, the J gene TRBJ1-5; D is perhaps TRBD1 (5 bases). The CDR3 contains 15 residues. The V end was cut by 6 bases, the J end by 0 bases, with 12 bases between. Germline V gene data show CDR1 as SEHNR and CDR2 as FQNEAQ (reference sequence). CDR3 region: CASSPGGFSNQPQHF. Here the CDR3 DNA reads TGTGCCAGCAGTCCCGGGGGGTTTAGCAATCAGCCCCAGCATTTT.

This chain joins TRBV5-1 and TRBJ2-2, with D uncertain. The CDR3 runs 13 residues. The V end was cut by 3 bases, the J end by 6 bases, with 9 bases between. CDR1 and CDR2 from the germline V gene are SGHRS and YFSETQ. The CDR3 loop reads CASSYSVSGELFF. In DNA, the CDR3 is TGCGCCAGCAGCTATAGTGTATCCGGGGAGCTGTTTTTT.

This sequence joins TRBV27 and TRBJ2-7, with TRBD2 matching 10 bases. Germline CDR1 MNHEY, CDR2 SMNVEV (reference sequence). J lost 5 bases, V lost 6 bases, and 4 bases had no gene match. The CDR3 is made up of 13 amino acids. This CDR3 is CASRLAGRDEQYF. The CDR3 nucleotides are TGTGCCAGCAGACTAGCGGGAAGGGACGAGCAGTACTTC.

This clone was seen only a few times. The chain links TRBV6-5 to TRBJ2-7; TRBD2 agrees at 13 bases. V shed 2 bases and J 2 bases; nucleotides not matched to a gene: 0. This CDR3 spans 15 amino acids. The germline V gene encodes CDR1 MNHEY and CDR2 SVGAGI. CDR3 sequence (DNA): TGTGCCAGCAGTTACGGGACTAGCGGGACCTACGAGCAGTACTTC. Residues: CASSYGTSGTYEQYF.

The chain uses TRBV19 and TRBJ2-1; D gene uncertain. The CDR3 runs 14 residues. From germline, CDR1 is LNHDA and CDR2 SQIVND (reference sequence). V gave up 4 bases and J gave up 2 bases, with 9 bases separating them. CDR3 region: CASSTLSTYNEQFF. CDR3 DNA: TGTGCCAGTAGTACCTTGAGCACCTACAATGAGCAGTTCTTC.

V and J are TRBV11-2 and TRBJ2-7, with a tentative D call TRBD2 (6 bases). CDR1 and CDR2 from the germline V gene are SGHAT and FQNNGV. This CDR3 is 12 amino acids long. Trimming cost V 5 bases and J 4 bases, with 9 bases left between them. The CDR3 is CASSVGGYEQYF. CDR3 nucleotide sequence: TGTGCCAGCAGCGTTGGAGGGTACGAGCAGTACTTC.

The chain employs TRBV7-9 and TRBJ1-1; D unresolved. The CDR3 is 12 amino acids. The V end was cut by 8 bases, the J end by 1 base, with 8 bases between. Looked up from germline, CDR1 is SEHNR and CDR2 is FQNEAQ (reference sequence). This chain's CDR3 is CASGRQNTEAFF. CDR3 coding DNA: TGTGCCAGCGGCCGCCAGAACACTGAAGCTTTCTTT.

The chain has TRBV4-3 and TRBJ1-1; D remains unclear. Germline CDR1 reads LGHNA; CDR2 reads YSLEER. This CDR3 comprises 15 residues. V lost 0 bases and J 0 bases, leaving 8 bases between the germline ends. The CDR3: CASSQERAVNTEAFF. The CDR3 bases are TGCGCCAGCAGCCAAGAGCGGGCTGTGAACACTGAAGCTTTCTTT.

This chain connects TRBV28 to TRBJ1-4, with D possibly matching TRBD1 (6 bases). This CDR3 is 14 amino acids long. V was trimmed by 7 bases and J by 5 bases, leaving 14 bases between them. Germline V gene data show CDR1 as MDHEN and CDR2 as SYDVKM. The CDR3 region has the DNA TGTGCCAGCACCTTGGGGGGGCTAAATGAAAAACTGTTTTTT. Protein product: CASTLGGLNEKLFF.

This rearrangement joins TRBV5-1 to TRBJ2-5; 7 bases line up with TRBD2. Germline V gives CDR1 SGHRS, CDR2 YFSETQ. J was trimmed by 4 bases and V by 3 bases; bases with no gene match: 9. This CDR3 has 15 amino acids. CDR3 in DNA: TGCGCCAGCAGCTCTCAGACTAGCTCAATAGAGACCCAGTACTTC. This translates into CASSSQTSSIETQYF.

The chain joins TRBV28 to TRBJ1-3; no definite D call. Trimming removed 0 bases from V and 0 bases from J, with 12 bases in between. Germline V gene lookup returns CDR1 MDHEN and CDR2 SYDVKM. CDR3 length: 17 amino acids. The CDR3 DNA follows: TGTGCCAGCAGTTTATGGGCGGTTACTAGCTCTGGAAACACCATATATTTT. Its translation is CASSLWAVTSSGNTIYF.

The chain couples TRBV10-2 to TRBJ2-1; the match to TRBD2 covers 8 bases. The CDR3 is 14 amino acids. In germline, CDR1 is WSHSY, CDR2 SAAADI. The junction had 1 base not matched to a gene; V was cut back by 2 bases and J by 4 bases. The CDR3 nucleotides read TGCGCCAGCAGTGAGGGACTAGCATACAATGAGCAGTTCTTC. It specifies CASSEGLAYNEQFF.

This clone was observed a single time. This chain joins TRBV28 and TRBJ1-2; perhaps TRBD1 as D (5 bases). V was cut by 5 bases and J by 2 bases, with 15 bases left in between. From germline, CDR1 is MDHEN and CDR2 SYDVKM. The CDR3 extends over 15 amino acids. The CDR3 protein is CASSPPLAGNYGYTF. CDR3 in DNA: TGTGCCAGCAGTCCTCCCCTGGCAGGGAACTATGGCTACACCTTC.

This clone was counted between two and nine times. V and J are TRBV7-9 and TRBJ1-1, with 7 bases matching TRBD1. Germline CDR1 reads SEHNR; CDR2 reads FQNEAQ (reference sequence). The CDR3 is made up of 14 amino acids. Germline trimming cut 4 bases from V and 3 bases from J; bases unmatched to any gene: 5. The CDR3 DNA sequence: TGTGCCAGCAGCTCCCCCGACAGGGACACTGAAGCTTTCTTT. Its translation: CASSSPDRDTEAFF. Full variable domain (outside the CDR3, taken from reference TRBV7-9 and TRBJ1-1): DTGVSQNPRHKITKRGQNVTFRCDPISEHNRLYWYRQTLGQGPEFLTYFQNEAQLEKSRLLSDRFSAERPKGSFSTLEIQRTEQGDSAMYLCASSSPDRDTEAFFGQGTRLTVV.